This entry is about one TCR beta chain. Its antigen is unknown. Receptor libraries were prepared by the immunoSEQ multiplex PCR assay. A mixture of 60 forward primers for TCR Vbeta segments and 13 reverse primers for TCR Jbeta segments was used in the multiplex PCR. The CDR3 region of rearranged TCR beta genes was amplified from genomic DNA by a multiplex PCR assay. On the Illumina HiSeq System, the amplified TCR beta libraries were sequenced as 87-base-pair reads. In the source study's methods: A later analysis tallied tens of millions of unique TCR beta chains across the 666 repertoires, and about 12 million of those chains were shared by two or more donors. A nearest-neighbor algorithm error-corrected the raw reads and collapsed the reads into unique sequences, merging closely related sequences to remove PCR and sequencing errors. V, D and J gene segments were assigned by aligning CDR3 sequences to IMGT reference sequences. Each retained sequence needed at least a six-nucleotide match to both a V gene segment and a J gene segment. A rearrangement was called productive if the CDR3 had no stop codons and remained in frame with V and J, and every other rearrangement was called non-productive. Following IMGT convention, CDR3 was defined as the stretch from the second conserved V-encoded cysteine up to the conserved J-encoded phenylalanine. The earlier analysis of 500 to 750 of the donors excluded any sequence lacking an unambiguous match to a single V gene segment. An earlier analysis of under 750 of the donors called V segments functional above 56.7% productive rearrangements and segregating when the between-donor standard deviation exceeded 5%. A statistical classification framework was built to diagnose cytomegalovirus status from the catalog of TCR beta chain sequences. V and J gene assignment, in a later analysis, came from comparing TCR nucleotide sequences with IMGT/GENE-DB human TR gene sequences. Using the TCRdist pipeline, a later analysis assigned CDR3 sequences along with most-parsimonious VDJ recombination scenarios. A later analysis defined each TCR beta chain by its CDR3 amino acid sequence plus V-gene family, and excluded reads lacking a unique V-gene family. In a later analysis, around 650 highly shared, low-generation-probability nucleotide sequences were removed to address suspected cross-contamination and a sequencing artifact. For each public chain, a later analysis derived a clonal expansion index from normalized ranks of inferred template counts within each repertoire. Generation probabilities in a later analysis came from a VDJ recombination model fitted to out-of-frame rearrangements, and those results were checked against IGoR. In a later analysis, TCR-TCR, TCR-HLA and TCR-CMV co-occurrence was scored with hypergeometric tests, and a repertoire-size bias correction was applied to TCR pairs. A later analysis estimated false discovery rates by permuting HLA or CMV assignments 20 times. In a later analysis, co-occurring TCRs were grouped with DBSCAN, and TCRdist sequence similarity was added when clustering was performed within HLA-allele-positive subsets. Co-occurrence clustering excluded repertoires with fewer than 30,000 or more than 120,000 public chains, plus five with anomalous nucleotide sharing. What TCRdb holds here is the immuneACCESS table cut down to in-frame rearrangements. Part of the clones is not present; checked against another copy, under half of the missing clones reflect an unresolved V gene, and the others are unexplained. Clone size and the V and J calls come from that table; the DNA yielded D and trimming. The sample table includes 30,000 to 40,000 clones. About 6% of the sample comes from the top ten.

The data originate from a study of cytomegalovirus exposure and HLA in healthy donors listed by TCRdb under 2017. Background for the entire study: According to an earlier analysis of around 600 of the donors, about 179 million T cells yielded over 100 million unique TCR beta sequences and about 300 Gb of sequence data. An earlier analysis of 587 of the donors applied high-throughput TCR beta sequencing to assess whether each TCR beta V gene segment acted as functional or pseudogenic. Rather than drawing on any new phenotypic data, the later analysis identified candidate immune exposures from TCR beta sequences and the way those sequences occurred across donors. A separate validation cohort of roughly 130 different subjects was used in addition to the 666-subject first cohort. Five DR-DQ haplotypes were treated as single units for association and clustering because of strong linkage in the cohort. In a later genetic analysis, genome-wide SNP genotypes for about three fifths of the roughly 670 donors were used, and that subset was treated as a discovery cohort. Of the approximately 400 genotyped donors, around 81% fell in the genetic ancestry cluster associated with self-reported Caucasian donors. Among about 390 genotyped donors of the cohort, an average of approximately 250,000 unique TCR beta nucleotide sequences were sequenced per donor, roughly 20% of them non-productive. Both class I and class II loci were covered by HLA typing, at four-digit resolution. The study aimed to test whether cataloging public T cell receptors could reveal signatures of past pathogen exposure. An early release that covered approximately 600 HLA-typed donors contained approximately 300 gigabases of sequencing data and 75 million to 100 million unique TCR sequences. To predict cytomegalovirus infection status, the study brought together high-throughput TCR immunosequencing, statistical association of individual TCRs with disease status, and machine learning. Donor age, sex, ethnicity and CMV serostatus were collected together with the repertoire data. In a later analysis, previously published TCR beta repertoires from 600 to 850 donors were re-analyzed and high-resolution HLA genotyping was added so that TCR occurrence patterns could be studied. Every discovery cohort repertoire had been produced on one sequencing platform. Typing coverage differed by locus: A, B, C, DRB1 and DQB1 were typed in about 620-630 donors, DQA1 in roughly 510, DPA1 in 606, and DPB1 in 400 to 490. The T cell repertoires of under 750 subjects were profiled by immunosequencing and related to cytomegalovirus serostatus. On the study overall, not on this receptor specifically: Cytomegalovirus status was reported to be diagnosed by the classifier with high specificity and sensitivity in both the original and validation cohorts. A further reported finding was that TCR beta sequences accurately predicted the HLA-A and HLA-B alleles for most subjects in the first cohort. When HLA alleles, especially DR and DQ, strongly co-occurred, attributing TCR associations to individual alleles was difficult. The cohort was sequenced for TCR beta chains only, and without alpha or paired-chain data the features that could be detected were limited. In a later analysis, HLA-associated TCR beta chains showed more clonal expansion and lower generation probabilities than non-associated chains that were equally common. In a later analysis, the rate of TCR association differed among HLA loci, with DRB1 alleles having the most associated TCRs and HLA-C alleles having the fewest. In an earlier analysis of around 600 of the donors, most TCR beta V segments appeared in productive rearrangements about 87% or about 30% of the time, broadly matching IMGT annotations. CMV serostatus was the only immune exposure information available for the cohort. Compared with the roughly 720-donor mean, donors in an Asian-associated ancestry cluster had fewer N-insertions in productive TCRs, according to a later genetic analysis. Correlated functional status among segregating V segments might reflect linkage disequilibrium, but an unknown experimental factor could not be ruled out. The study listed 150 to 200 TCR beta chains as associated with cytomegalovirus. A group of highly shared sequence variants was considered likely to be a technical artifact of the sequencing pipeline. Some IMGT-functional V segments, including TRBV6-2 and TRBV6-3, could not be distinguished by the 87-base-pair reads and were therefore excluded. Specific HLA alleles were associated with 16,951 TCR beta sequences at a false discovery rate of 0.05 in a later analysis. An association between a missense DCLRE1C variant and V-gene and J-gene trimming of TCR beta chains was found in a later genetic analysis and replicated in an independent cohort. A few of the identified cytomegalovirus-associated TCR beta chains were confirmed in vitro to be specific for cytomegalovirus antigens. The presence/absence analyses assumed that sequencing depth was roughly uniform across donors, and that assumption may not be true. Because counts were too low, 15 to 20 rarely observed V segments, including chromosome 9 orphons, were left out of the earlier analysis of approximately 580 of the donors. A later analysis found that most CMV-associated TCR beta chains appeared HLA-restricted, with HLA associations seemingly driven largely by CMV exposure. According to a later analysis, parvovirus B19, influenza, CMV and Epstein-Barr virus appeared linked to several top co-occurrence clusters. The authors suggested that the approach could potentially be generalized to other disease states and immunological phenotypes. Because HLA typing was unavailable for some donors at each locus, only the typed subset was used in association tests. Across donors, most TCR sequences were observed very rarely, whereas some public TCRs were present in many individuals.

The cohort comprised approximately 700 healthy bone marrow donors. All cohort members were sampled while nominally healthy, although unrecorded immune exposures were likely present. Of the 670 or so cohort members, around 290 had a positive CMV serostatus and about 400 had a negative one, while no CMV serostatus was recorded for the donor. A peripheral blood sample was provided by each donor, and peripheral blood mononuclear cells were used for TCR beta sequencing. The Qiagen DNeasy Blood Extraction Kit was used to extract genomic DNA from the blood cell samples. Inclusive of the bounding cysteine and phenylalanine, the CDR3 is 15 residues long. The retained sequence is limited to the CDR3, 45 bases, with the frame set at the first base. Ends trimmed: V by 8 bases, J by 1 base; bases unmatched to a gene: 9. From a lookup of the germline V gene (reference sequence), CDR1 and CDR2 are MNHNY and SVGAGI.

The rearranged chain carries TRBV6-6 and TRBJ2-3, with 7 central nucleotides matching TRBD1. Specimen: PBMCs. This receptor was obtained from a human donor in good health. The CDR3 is CASQDREEGTDTQYF. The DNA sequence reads TGTGCCAGCCAAGACAGGGAAGAGGGCACAGATACGCAGTATTTT.